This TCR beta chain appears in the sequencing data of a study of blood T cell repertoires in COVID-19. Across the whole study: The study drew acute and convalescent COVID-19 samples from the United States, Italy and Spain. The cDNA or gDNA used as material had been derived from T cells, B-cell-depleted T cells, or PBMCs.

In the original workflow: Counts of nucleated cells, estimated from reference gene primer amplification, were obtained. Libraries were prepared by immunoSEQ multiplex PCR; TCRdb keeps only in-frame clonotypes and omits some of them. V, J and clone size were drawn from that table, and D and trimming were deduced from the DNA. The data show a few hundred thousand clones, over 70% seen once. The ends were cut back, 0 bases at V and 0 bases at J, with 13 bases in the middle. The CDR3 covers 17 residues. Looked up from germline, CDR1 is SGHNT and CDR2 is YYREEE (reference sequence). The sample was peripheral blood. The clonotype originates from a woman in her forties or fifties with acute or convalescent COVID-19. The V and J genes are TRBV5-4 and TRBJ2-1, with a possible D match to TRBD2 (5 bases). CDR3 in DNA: TGTGCCAGCAGCTTGGCTGTTAGCGCGAGCTCCTACAATGAGCAGTTCTTC. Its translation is CASSLAVSASSYNEQFF.